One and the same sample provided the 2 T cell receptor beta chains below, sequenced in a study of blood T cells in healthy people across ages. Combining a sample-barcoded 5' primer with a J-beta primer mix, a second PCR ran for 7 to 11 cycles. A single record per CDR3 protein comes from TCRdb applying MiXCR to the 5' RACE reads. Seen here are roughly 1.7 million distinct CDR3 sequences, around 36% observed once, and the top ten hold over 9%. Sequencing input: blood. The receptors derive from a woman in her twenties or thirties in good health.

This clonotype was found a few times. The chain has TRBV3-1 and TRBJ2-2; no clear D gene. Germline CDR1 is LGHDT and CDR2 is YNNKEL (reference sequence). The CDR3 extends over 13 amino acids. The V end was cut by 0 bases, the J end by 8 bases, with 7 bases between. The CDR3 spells CASSQDARGELFF. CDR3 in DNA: TGTGCCAGCAGCCAAGATGCCCGGGGGGAGCTGTTTTTT.

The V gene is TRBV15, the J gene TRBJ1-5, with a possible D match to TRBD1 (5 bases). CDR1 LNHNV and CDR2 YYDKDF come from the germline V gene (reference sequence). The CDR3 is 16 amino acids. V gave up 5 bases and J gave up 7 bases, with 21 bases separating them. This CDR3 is CATSESVQGSDQPQHF. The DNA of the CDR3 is TGTGCCACCAGCGAAAGCGTCCAGGGAAGTGACCAGCCCCAGCATTTT.